This TCR beta chain was captured in a study of blood T cells in healthy people across ages. Points from the study as a whole: Older individuals had lower TCR beta diversity per million T cells (the decline was roughly linear). Investigators treated diversity estimates from one million T cells as underestimates.

Trimming cost V 0 bases and J 5 bases, with 20 bases left between them. Germline V CDR1 and CDR2: SGHRS, YFSETQ. This CDR3 is 17 amino acids long. A second PCR, run for about 6 to 12 cycles, used a sample-barcoded 5' primer plus a J-beta primer mix. In TCRdb, the 5' RACE reads were re-called with MiXCR into one record per CDR3 protein. This table holds 700,000 to 900,000 distinct CDR3 sequences, roughly 25% found once. Concerning this clonotype itself: Its antigen remains unknown.

Another study also made use of these data, one on T cells of mothers and their children. That report notes: Slightly, though not significantly, more overlap was seen in related than in unrelated mother-child pairs.

The sequenced sample was blood. This receptor was taken from a boy under 18 in good health. The V call is TRBV5-1, the J call TRBJ1-2; D remains unclear. The CDR3 DNA sequence: TGCGCCAGCAGCTTGGGGGCCCGACTCACTCGGCGGTATGGCTACACCTTC. It translates to CASSLGARLTRRYGYTF.